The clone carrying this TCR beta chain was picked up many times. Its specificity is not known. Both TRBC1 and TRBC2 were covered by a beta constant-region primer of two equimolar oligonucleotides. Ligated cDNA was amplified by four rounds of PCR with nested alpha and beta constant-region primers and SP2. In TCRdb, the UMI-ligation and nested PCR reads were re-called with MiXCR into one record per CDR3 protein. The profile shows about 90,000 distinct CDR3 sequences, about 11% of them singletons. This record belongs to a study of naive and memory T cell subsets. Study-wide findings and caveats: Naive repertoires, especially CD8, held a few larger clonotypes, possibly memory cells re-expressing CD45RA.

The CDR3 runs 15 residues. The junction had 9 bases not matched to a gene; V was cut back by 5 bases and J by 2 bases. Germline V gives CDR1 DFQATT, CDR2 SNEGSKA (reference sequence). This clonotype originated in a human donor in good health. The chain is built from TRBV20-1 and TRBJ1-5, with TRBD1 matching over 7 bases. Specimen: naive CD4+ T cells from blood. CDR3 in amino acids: CSAFQGGRGNQPQHF. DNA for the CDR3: TGCAGTGCTTTTCAAGGGGGCAGGGGCAATCAGCCCCAGCATTTT.